This paragraph reports one TCR beta chain. Its antigen is unknown. The data stem from a study of shared clonotypes between healthy human individuals. V shed 10 bases and J shed 2 bases, with 14 bases lying between them. In germline, CDR1 is LNHDA, CDR2 SQIVND (reference sequence). The CDR3 runs to 13 residues. Adult Caucasians living in Nashville, Tennessee made up all of the donors. Each subset's genomic DNA was shared equally among a number of immunoSEQ plates. Clones were read by immunoSEQ multiplex PCR, and TCRdb kept only the in-frame ones, dropping some. The sample has about 520,000 clones, roughly 95% seen once. Study-wide findings and caveats: Relative to memory subsets, naive subsets generally showed larger estimated richness.

Sequenced sample: naive CD4+ T cells sorted from blood. Subset: CD45RA+ positively selected. The V and J genes are TRBV19 and TRBJ2-5; D possibly matches TRBD1 or TRBD2 (6 bases each). The TCR sequence derives from a woman under 40 in good health. For the CDR3, the DNA is TGTGCCACCGCACAGGGACTTCAAGAGACCCAGTACTTC. Amino acids: CATAQGLQETQYF. The whole variable domain, filled in from reference TRBV19 and TRBJ2-5, reads DGGITQSPKYLFRKEGQNVTLSCEQNLNHDAMYWYRQDPGQGLRLIYYSQIVNDFQKGDIAEGYSVSREKKESFPLTVTSAQKNPTAFYLCATAQGLQETQYFGPGTRLLVL.